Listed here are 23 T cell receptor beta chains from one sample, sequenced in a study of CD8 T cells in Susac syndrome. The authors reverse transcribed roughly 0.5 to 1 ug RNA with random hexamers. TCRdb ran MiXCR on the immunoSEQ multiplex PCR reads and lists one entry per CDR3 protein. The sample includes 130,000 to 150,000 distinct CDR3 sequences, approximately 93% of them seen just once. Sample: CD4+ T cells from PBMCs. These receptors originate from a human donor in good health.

Written as DNA, the CDR3 is TGTGCCAGCAGCTTGGGCCCGGGGTACGAGCAGTACTTC. Translated: CASSLGPGYEQYF. The chain couples TRBV5-6 to TRBJ2-7, with D maybe TRBD2 (5 bases). Germline V gives CDR1 SGHDT, CDR2 YYEEEE. This CDR3 contains 13 residues. V was trimmed by 0 bases and J by 4 bases, leaving 8 bases between them.

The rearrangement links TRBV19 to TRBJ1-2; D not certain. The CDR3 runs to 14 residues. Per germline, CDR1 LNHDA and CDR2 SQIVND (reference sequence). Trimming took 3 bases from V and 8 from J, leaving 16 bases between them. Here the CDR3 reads CASSILGGTSGYTF. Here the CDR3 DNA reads TGTGCCAGTAGTATTCTAGGAGGAACTAGCGGCTACACCTTC.

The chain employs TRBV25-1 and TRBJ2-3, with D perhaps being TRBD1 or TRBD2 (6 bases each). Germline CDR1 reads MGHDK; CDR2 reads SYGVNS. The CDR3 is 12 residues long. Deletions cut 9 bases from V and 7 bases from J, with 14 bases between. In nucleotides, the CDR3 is TGTGCCAGTCCTCCGGGGGCGAATACGCAGTATTTT. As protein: CASPPGANTQYF. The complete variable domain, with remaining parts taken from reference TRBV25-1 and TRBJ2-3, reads EADIYQTPRYLVIGTGKKITLECSQTMGHDKMYWYQQDPGMELHLIHYSYGVNSTEKGDLSSESTVSRIRTEHFPLTLESARPSHTSQYLCASPPGANTQYFGPGTRLTVL.

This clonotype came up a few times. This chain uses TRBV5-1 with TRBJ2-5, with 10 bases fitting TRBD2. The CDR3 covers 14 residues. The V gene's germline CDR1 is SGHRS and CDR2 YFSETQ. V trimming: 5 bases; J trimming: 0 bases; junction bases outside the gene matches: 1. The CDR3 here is CASSTSGDQETQYF. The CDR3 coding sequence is TGCGCCAGCAGTACTAGCGGGGACCAAGAGACCCAGTACTTC.

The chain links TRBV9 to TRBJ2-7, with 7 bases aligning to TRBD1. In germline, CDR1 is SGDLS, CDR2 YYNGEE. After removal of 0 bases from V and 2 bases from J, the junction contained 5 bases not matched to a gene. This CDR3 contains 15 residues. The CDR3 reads CASSVGTGFTYEQYF. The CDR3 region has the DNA TGTGCCAGCAGCGTAGGGACAGGTTTTACCTACGAGCAGTACTTC.

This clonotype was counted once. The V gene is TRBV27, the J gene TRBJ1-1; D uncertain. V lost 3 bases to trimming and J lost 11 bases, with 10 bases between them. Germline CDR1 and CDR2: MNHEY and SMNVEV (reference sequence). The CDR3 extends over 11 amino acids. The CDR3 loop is CASSFGRVAFF. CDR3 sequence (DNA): TGTGCCAGCAGTTTTGGTAGGGTCGCTTTCTTT.

For the CDR3, the DNA is TGTGCCAGCAGTGAAGACCGGGACAGTCTCTATGGCTACACCTTC. As protein: CASSEDRDSLYGYTF. The chain combines TRBV2 with TRBJ1-2; 7 bases are shared with TRBD1. The CDR3 is 15 amino acids. The germline V gene encodes CDR1 SNHLY and CDR2 FYNNEI. Germline trimming cut 1 base from V and 4 bases from J; bases unmatched to any gene: 6.

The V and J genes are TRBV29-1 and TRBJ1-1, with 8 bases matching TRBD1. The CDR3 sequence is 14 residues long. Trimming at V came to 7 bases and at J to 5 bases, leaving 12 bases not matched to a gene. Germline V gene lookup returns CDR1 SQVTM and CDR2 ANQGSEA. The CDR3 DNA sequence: TGCAGCGCCGCAGGGGGCGCGGGTAAGACTGAAGCTTTCTTT. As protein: CSAAGGAGKTEAFF. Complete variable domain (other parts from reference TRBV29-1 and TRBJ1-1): SAVISQKPSRDICQRGTSLTIQCQVDSQVTMMFWYRQQPGQSLTLIATANQGSEATYESGFVIDKFPISRPNLTFSTLTVSNMSPEDSSIYLCSAAGGAGKTEAFFGQGTRLTVV.

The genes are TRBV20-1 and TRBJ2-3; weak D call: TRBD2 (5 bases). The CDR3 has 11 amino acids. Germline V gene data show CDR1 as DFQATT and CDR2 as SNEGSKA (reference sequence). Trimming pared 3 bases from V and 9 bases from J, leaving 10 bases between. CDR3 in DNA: TGCAGTGCTAGCCCCACGGGAACGCAGTATTTT. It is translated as CSASPTGTQYF.

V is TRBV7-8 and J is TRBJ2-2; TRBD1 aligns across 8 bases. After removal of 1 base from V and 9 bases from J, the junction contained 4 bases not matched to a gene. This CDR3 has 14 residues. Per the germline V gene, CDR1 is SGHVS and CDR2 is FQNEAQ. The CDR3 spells CASSLDWTGRELFF. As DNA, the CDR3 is TGTGCCAGCAGCTTAGATTGGACAGGGAGGGAGCTGTTTTTT.

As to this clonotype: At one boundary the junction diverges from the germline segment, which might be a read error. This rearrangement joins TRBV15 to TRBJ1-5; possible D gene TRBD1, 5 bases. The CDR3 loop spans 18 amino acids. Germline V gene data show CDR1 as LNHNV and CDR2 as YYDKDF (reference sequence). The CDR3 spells CATSTNPLGGYSNQPRHF. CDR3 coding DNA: TGTGCCACCAGCACCAACCCCCTTGGGGGGTATAGCAATCAGCCCCGGCATTTT.

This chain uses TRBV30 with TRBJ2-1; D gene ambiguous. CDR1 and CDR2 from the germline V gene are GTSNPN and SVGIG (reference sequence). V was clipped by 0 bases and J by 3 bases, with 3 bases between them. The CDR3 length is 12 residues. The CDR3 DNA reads TGTGCCTGGAGTGTAATCTACAATGAGCAGTTCTTC. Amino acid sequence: CAWSVIYNEQFF. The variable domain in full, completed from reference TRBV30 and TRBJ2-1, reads SQTIHQWPATLVQPVGSPLSLECTVEGTSNPNLYWYRQAAGRGLQLLFYSVGIGQISSEVPQNLSASRPQDRQFILSSKKLLLSDSGFYLCAWSVIYNEQFFGPGTRLTVL.

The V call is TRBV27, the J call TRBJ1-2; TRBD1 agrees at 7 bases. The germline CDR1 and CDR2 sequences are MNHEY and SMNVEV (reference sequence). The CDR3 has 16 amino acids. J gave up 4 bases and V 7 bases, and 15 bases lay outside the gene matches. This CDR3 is CASTLRGGSSFYGYTF. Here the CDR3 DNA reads TGTGCCAGCACTCTGAGAGGGGGCTCTTCCTTCTATGGCTACACCTTC.

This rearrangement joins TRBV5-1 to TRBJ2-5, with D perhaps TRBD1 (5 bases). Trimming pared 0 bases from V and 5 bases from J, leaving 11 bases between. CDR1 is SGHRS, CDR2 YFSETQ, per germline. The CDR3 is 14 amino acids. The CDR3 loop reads CASSLEQGRETQYF. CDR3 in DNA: TGCGCCAGCAGCTTGGAGCAGGGAAGGGAGACCCAGTACTTC.

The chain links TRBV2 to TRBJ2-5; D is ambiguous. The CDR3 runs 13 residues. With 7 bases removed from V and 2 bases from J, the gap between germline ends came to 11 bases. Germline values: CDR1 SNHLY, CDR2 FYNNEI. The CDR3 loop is CASILSRQETQYF. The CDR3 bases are TGTGCCAGCATCCTTTCCAGACAAGAGACCCAGTACTTC.

CDR3 in amino acids: CASSGAGAGTGELFF. The CDR3 DNA is TGTGCCAGCAGCGGAGCAGGGGCGGGGACCGGGGAGCTGTTTTTT. The gene calls are TRBV7-2 and TRBJ2-2; either TRBD1 or TRBD2 may supply D (6 bases each). V was cut by 5 bases and J by 5 bases, with 15 bases left in between. Germline loops: CDR1 SGHTA, CDR2 FQGNSA. This CDR3 has 15 residues.

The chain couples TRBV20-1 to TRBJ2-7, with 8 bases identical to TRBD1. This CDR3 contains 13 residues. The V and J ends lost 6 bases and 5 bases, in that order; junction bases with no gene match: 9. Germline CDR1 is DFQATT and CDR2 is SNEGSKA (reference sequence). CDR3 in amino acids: CSATTGVVNEQYF. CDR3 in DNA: TGCAGTGCCACGACAGGGGTGGTTAACGAGCAGTACTTC.

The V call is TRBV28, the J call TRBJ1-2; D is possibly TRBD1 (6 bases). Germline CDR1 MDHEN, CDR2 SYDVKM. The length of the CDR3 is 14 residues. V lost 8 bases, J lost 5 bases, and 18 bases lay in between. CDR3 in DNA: TGTGCCAGCGCTCCGGGAGGGACACATTATGGCTACACCTTC. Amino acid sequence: CASAPGGTHYGYTF.

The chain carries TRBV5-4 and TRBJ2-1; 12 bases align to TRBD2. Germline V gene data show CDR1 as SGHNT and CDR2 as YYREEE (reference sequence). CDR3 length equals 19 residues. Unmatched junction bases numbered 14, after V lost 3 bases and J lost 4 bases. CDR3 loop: CASSSRALLAGGGYNEQFF. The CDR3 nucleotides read TGTGCCAGCAGCTCCAGGGCCCTACTAGCGGGAGGTGGATACAATGAGCAGTTCTTC.

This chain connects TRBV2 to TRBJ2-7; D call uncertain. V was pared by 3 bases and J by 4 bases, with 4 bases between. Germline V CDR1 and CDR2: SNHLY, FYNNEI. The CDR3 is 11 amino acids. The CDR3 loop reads CASSEKYEQYF. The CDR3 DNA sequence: TGTGCCAGCAGTGAGAAGTACGAGCAGTACTTC.

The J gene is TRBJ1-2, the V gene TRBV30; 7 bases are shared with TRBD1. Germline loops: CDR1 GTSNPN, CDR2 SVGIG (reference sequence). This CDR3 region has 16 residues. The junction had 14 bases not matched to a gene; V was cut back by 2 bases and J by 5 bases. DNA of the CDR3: TGTGCCTGGAGTATGGTGATGCCGGGGACAGTATATGGCTACACCTTC. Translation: CAWSMVMPGTVYGYTF. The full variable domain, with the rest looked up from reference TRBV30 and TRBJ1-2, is SQTIHQWPATLVQPVGSPLSLECTVEGTSNPNLYWYRQAAGRGLQLLFYSVGIGQISSEVPQNLSASRPQDRQFILSSKKLLLSDSGFYLCAWSMVMPGTVYGYTFGSGTRLTVV.

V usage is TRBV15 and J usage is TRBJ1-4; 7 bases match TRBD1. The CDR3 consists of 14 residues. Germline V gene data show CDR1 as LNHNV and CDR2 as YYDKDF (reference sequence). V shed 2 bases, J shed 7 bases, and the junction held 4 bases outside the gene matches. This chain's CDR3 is CATSRRGRSEKLFF. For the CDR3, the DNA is TGTGCCACCAGCAGAAGGGGGCGGTCTGAAAAACTGTTTTTT.

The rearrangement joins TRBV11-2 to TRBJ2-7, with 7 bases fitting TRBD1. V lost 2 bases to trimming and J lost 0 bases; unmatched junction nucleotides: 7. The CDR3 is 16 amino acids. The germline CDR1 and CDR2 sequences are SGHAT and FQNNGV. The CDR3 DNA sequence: TGTGCCAGCAGCTTAACGGGGACAGTGAGCTCCTACGAGCAGTACTTC. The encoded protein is CASSLTGTVSSYEQYF.